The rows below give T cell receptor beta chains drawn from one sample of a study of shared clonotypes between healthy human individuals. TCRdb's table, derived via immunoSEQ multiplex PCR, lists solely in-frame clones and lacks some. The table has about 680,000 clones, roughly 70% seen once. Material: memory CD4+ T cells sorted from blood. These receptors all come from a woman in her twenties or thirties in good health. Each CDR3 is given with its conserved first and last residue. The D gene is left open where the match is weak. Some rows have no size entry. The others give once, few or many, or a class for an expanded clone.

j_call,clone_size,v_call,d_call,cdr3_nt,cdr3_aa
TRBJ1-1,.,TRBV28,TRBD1,TGTGCCAGCAGTTCGACAGGGGTTACCGTTTTTAAACCTTTCTTT,CASSSTGVTVFKPFF
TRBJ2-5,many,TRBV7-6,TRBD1,TGTGCCAGCAGCTTAAGTGGACAGGGGTTCTCAGAGACCCAGTACTTC,CASSLSGQGFSETQYF
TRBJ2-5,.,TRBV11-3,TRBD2,TGTGCCAGCAGCACCAAGACTAGCGGGAGTTCAGAGACCCAGTACTTC,CASSTKTSGSSETQYF
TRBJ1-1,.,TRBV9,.,TGTGCCAGCAGCGTAGGTACACAGGGAAACACTGAAGCTTTCTTT,CASSVGTQGNTEAFF
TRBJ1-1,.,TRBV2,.,TGTGCCAGCGCCAACGGGGCCGACACTGAAGCTTTCTTT,CASANGADTEAFF
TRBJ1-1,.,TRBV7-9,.,TGTGCCAGCAGCTTATACCAGACGAACACTGAAGCTTTCTTT,CASSLYQTNTEAFF
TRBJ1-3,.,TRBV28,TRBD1,TGTGCCAGCAGTTTACTGGGGACAGGGGGAAACACCATATATTTT,CASSLLGTGGNTIYF
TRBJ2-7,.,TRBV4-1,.,TGCGCCAGCAGCCAGGGAGCGGGACATACTTACGAGCAGTACTTC,CASSQGAGHTYEQYF
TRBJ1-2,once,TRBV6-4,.,TGTGCCAGCAGTGACTCGATCGGGGGCTCCTATGGCTACACCTTC,CASSDSIGGSYGYTF
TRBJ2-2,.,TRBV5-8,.,TGTGCCAGCAGCTTGCGATGGAACACCGGGGAGCTGTTTTTT,CASSLRWNTGELFF
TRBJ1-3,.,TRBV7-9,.,TGTGCCAGCAGGAGGGACGGAAACTCTGGAAACACCATATATTTT,CASRRDGNSGNTIYF
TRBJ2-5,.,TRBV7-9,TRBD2,TGTGCCAGCAGCCCTCGGGAGGTCCAAGAGACCCAGTACTTC,CASSPREVQETQYF
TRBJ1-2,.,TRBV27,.,TGTGCCAGCAGTTTAACTTCAGGGACGGGGTATGGCTACACCTTC,CASSLTSGTGYGYTF
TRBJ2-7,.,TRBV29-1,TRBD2,TGCAGCTATTCCAGACTAGCGGGAGGCTACGAGCAGTACTTC,CSYSRLAGGYEQYF
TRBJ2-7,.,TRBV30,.,TGTGCCTGGAGTGTCTTGCGGAGGAGCTCCTACGAGCAGTACTTC,CAWSVLRRSSYEQYF
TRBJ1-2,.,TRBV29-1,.,TGCAGCGTTGCTCTGACCACCAGGGACTATGGCTACACCTTC,CSVALTTRDYGYTF
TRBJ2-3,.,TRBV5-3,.,TGTGCCAGAAGCTTGTTGGGGGAATACGCAGATACGCAGTATTTT,CARSLLGEYADTQYF
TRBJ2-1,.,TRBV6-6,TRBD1,TGTGCCAGCAGTACCCGGACAGGGGGCGCCCCAGGGGAGCAGTTCTTC,CASSTRTGGAPGEQFF
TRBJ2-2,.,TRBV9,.,TGTGCCAGCAGCTTAGAGGGGGGCCAGAACACCGGGGAGCTGTTTTTT,CASSLEGGQNTGELFF
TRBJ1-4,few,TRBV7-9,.,TGTGCCAGCAGCTCGCAGGGAGGAGGGGAAAAACTGTTTTTT,CASSSQGGGEKLFF
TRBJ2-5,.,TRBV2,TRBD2,TGTGCCAGCAGTGTTTCCCCTAGCGGCCAAGAGACCCAGTACTTC,CASSVSPSGQETQYF
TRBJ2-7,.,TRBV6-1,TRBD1,TGTGCCAGCAGTCCGGGACAGTCACTCTACGAGCAGTACTTC,CASSPGQSLYEQYF
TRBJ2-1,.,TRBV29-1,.,TGCAGCACCACGTATGGGCTAGCTAGGAATGAGCAGTTCTTC,CSTTYGLARNEQFF
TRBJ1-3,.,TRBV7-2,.,TGTGCCAGCAGCTTAGGGGGGGCTTTTGGAAACACCATATATTTT,CASSLGGAFGNTIYF
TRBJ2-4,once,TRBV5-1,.,TGCGCCAGCAGCCCGCTCGGGGCCATAGAAAACATTCAGTACTTC,CASSPLGAIENIQYF
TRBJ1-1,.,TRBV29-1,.,TGCAGCGCCTCCGAGGGGGGAGCTGAAGCTTTCTTT,CSASEGGAEAFF
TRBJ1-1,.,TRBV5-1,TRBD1,TGCGCCAGCACCGTCTCTGGGACAGGGATCACTGAAGCTTTCTTT,CASTVSGTGITEAFF
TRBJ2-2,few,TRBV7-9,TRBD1,TGTGCCAGCAGCACAAGGACAGGGGGGAACACCGGGGAGCTGTTTTTT,CASSTRTGGNTGELFF
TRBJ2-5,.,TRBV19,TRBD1,TGTGCCAGTAGTGTCAGACAGGGGACCCAAGAGACCCAGTACTTC,CASSVRQGTQETQYF